This T cell receptor (beta chain) was documented in a study of cytomegalovirus exposure and HLA in healthy donors. Study context: In a later analysis, it was reported that the 120 or so validation repertoires had been produced on the same platform as the roughly 610 repertoires belonging to the first cohort. Study-level results: Published work reported that the classifier diagnosed cytomegalovirus status with high specificity and sensitivity. A few CMV-associated chains proved CMV antigen-specific in vitro.

The validation cohort, a group of 120 subjects, included the donors and was separate from the roughly 700-subject first cohort. The protocol was immunoSEQ multiplex PCR, while the TCRdb copy is restricted to in-frame clones and leaves out a portion. The profile shows about 55,000 clones, 90% of them singletons. Germline CDR1 reads MNHEY; CDR2 reads SVGAGI. V lost 2 bases and J lost 0, with 3 bases in between. The CDR3 is made up of 13 amino acids. As for this clone: The antigen is not known.

This receptor was obtained from a man younger than 35 in good health and CMV-seronegative. This chain joins TRBV6-5 and TRBJ2-3; D remains ambiguous. Sequencing input: PBMCs. DNA for the CDR3: TGTGCCAGCAGTTACCGTAGCACAGATACGCAGTATTTT. Its protein is CASSYRSTDTQYF.